This T cell receptor (beta chain) is drawn from a study of human T cells and chemical hapten exposure. Using its own MiXCR run on the RACE reads, TCRdb lists one record per CDR3 protein. Among more than 70,000 distinct CDR3 sequences listed, roughly 11% were seen once. The germline V gene has CDR1 LGHNA and CDR2 YSLEER. CDR3 length equals 16 residues. The V and J ends lost 0 bases and 5 bases, in that order; junction bases with no gene match: 2. The time point: patch test 3, about 24 weeks after DPC sensitization. Treatment described: therapeutic diphenylcyclopropenone sensitization with weekly scalp DPC.

This TCR was recovered from a young woman with alopecia areata. Some clones in this sample may be carry-over from other donors' samples. Here the sequenced sample was whole blood, taken in connection with sensitization to the hapten diphenylcyclopropenone (DPC). This sequence joins TRBV4-3 and TRBJ2-3; 13 bases line up with TRBD2. CDR3 in amino acids: CASSQEGTSGIDTQYF. For the CDR3, the DNA is TGCGCCAGCAGCCAAGAAGGGACTAGCGGGATAGATACGCAGTATTTT.